The 2 T cell receptor beta chains below all came from one sample that was sequenced in a study of blood T cells in healthy people across ages. With a J-beta primer mix and a sample-barcoded 5' primer, a second PCR ran about 6 to 11 cycles. TCRdb used MiXCR to reprocess the 5' RACE reads, holding one entry per CDR3 protein. The data contain over 700,000 distinct CDR3 sequences, about 55% of them singletons. Source material: blood. The receptors come from a man older than 75 in good health.

The chain employs TRBV28 and TRBJ2-3, with 14 bases lining up with TRBD2. CDR3 length: 17 residues. Unmatched junction bases numbered 5, after V lost 3 bases and J lost 3 bases. Germline loops: CDR1 MDHEN, CDR2 SYDVKM. The CDR3 DNA sequence: TGTGCCAGCAGTTTCCCGACTAGCGGGAGGGCAACAGATACGCAGTATTTT. This codes for CASSFPTSGRATDTQYF.

The CDR3: CATGGLARGEETQYF. Written as DNA, the CDR3 is TGTGCCACCGGGGGACTAGCGAGAGGGGAAGAGACCCAGTACTTC. The V call is TRBV15, the J call TRBJ2-5; 10 bases agree with TRBD2. In germline, CDR1 is LNHNV, CDR2 YYDKDF (reference sequence). The CDR3 is made up of 15 amino acids. The V segment lost 8 bases and the J segment 3 bases; nucleotides outside the gene matches: 9.